In this sample, the clone carrying this T cell receptor (beta chain) turned up a few times. The V end was cut by 3 bases, the J end by 7 bases, with 12 bases between. CDR3 length: 13 residues. The record originates from a study of patients and donors after allogeneic stem cell transplantation. Each CDR3 protein gets one entry after TCRdb re-called the RT-PCR reads with MiXCR. The sample has hundreds of thousands of distinct CDR3 sequences; about a sixth are singletons. This receptor was obtained from a human donor who was either an allogeneic HSCT recipient or a stem cell or donor lymphocyte infusion donor (not recorded which). It is not recorded whose cells these are; they may come from a transplant donor. The chain combines TRBV12-3 or TRBV12-4 with TRBJ2-5; D call uncertain. The sequencing input was blood, either unsorted or a sorted T cell fraction (not recorded which). The CDR3 DNA is TGTGCCAGCAGTTTGTTAGAGTGGGGGACCCAGTACTTC. This encodes CASSLLEWGTQYF.